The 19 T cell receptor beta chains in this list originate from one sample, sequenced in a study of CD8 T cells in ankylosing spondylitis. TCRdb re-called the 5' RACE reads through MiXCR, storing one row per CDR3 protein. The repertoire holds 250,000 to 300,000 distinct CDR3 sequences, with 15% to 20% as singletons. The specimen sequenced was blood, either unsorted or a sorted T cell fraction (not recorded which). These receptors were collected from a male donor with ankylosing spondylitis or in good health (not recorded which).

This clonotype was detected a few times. CDR3 DNA: TGCAGTGCTAGTCCGATCCCCACTAGCGGGAGGGCCCCAGATACGCAGTATTTT. Amino acid sequence: CSASPIPTSGRAPDTQYF. The chain is built from TRBV20-1 and TRBJ2-3; 13 bases line up with TRBD2. Germline V CDR1 and CDR2: DFQATT, SNEGSKA (reference sequence). CDR3 length: 18 amino acids. J gave up 4 bases and V 3 bases, and 13 bases lay outside the gene matches.

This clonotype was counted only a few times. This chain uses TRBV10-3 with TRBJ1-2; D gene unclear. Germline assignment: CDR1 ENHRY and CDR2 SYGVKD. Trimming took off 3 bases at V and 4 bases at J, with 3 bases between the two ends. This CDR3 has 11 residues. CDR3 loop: CAISDSYGYTF. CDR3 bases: TGTGCCATCAGTGACAGCTATGGCTACACCTTC.

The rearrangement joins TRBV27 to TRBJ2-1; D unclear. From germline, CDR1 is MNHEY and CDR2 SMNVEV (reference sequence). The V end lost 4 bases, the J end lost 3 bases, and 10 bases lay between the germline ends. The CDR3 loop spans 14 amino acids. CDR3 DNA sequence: TGTGCCAGCAGTTCCCCGTACAACTACAATGAGCAGTTCTTC. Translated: CASSSPYNYNEQFF.

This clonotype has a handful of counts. Here the CDR3 DNA reads TGCGCCAGCAGCCAAGACCCTAGCGGTTTCACAGATACGCAGTATTTT. Translation gives CASSQDPSGFTDTQYF. J is TRBJ2-3 and V is TRBV4-3; 7 bases align to TRBD2. Trimming at V came to 0 bases and at J to 2 bases, leaving 5 bases not matched to a gene. Germline V lookup: CDR1 LGHNA, CDR2 YSLEER. CDR3 size: 16 residues.

The CDR3 loop reads CASFRAGNTEAFF. In nucleotides, the CDR3 is TGTGCCAGCTTCCGGGCAGGGAACACTGAAGCTTTCTTT. The chain carries TRBV6-1 and TRBJ1-1; no reliable D call. The germline gives CDR1 MNHNS, CDR2 SASEGT. Trimming left V 8 bases short and J 1 base short, with 11 bases between. The CDR3 is 13 amino acids.

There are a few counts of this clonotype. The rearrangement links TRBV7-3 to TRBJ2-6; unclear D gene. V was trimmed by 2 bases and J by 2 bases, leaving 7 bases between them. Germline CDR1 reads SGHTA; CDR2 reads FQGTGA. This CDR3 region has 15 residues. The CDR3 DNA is TGTGCCAGCAGCTTACCCCCAACTGGGGCCAACGTCCTGACTTTC. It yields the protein CASSLPPTGANVLTF.

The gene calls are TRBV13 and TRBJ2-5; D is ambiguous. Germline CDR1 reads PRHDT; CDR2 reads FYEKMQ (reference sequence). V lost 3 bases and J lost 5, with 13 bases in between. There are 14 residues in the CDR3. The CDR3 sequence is CASSLRPRWETQYF. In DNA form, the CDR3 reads TGTGCCAGCAGCTTGCGCCCCAGGTGGGAGACCCAGTACTTC.

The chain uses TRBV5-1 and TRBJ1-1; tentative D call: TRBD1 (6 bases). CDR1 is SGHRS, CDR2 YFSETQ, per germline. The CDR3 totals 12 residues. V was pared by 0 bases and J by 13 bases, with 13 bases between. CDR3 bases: TGCGCCAGCAGCTTGGGCTGGGGGCTTGATTTCTTT. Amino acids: CASSLGWGLDFF.

CDR3 sequence: CASSTTGTGSYEQYF. CDR3 sequence (DNA): TGTGCCAGCAGCACCACCGGGACAGGGTCCTACGAGCAGTACTTC. This chain connects TRBV7-6 to TRBJ2-7; 9 bases map to TRBD1. Germline loops: CDR1 SGHVS, CDR2 FNYEAQ. With 5 bases clipped from V and 1 base from J, the junction kept 6 bases outside the gene matches. The CDR3 is 15 amino acids.

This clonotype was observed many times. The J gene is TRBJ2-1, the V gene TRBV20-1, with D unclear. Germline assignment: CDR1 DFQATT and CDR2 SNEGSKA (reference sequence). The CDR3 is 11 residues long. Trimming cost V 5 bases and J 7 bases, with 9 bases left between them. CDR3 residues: CSAPPQNEQFF. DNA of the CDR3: TGCAGTGCTCCCCCTCAGAATGAGCAGTTCTTC.

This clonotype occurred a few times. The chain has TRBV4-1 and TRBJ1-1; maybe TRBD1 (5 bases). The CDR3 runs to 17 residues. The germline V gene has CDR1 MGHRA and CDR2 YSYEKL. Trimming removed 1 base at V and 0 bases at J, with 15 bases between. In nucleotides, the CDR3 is TGCGCCAGCAGCCAAGGCCCAGGGTTGGGGATGAACACTGAAGCTTTCTTT. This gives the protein CASSQGPGLGMNTEAFF.

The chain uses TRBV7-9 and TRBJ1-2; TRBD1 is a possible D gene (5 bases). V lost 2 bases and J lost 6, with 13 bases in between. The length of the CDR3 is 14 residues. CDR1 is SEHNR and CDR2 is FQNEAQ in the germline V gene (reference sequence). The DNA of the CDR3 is TGTGCCAGCAGCTTAATTAGGGGCGAAGATGGCTACACCTTC. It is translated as CASSLIRGEDGYTF.

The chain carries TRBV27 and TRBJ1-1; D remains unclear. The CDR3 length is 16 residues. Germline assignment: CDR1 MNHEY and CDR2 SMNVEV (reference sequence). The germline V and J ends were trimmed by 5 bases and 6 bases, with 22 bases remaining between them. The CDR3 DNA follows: TGTGCCAGCAGTCCCCAGTCTTTGGAGGTCCCCGCTGAAGCTTTCTTT. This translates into CASSPQSLEVPAEAFF.

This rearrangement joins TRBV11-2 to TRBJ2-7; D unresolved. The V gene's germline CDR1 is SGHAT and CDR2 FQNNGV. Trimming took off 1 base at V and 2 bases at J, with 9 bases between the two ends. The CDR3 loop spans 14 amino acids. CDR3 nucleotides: TGTGCCAGCAGCTTAGTCCACACTGCCTACGAGCAGTACTTC. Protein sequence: CASSLVHTAYEQYF.

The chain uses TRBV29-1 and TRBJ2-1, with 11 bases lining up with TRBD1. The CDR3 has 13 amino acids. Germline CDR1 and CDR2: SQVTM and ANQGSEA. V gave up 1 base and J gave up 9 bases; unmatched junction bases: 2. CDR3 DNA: TGCAGCGTTGAAGTCGGGACAGGGGGTGAGCAGTTCTTC. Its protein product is CSVEVGTGGEQFF.

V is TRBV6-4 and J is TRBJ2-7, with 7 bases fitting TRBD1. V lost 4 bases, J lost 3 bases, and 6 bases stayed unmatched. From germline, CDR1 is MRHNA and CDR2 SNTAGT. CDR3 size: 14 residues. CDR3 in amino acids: CASSVNRDSYEQYF. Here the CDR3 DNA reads TGTGCCAGCAGTGTCAACCGGGACAGCTACGAGCAGTACTTC.

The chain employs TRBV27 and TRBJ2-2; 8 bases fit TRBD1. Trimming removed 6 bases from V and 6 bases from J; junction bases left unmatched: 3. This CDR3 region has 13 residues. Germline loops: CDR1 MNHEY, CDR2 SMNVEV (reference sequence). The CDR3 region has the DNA TGTGCCAGCAGGCAGGGGGCGCCCGGGGAGCTGTTTTTT. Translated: CASRQGAPGELFF.

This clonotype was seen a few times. This CDR3 is CATSIWGGSTGSSYNEQFF. The CDR3 DNA is TGTGCCACCAGCATTTGGGGGGGATCGACGGGAAGCTCCTACAATGAGCAGTTCTTC. The chain couples TRBV15 to TRBJ2-1; TRBD2 matches 7 bases. This CDR3 spans 19 amino acids. The trim removed 4 bases at V and 0 bases at J, leaving 15 bases unmatched. Germline V gene data show CDR1 as LNHNV and CDR2 as YYDKDF (reference sequence).

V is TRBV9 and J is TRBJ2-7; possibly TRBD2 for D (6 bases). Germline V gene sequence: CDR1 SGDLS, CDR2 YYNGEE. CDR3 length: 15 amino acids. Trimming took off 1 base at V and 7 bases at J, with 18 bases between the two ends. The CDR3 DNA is TGTGCCAGCAGCGTATCGTGGGGAGGAGGGGAAGAGCAGTACTTC. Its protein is CASSVSWGGGEEQYF.